A single sample gave rise to the 27 T cell receptor beta chains below, sequenced in a study of memory CD4+ T cells and cytomegalovirus serostatus. Assay used: immunoSEQ multiplex PCR; TCRdb lists only in-frame clones, some missing. The sample contains some 87,000 clones, over 70% of which appear only once. Single viable CD3+CD4+CD8-CD45RO+ cells were sorted as the memory CD4+ T cells. Sequenced material: memory CD4+ T cells from blood. All receptors come from an adult in good health and CMV-seropositive.

This clone was detected once. This chain uses TRBV7-9 with TRBJ2-1; TRBD2 matches 7 bases. The CDR3 is 19 residues long. V lost 0 bases and J lost 0; bases outside the gene matches: 11. Germline V gene lookup returns CDR1 SEHNR and CDR2 FQNEAQ (reference sequence). The CDR3 nucleotides are TGTGCCAGCAGCTTAGCGCGATGGCGGGGGACCCTCTCCTACAATGAGCAGTTCTTC. Residues: CASSLARWRGTLSYNEQFF.

This chain links TRBV6-6 with TRBJ2-7; TRBD1 aligns across 9 bases. V lost 5 bases and J lost 5; bases outside the gene matches: 7. Germline-derived CDR1 and CDR2 are MNHNY and SVGAGI (reference sequence). The CDR3 length is 14 residues. The CDR3 nucleotides read TGTGCCAGCAGTCCCGACAGGGGGTTCCACGAGCAGTACTTC. Encoded protein: CASSPDRGFHEQYF.

The chain carries TRBV7-2 and TRBJ1-1; D is possibly TRBD1 (6 bases). V gave up 1 base and J gave up 1 base, with 10 bases separating them. The CDR3 is 15 residues long. Germline V gives CDR1 SGHTA, CDR2 FQGNSA. The CDR3 bases are TGTGCCAGCAGCTTAGGACAGGTGCCGAACACTGAAGCTTTCTTT. As protein: CASSLGQVPNTEAFF.

In this sample, this clone turned up a few times. This sequence joins TRBV5-1 and TRBJ1-2; 11 bases fit TRBD1. This CDR3 is 14 amino acids long. CDR1 and CDR2 from the germline V gene are SGHRS and YFSETQ. Trimming cost V 4 bases and J 8 bases; bases outside gene matches: 7. The CDR3 here is CASSGRTGGLGYTF. The CDR3 DNA reads as TGCGCCAGCAGCGGCCGGACAGGGGGCTTAGGCTACACCTTC.

This chain joins TRBV5-5 and TRBJ2-7, with a tentative D call TRBD1 (5 bases). This CDR3 has 15 residues. With 4 bases removed from V and 3 bases from J, the gap between germline ends came to 17 bases. Germline V gene sequence: CDR1 SGHKS, CDR2 YYEKEE (reference sequence). The CDR3 region has the DNA TGTGCCAGCAGCCACGACGGACAAGGATACTACGAGCAGTACTTC. It yields the protein CASSHDGQGYYEQYF.

The chain employs TRBV19 and TRBJ2-2, with 8 nucleotides matching TRBD1. Germline CDR1 and CDR2: LNHDA and SQIVND (reference sequence). Trimming at V came to 6 bases and at J to 3 bases, leaving 3 bases not matched to a gene. The CDR3 has 14 residues. The DNA of the CDR3 is TGTGCCAGTAGGACAGGGGTGGACACCGGGGAGCTGTTTTTT. It codes for CASRTGVDTGELFF.

The genes are TRBV28 and TRBJ2-7; the D is unclear. CDR1 is MDHEN, CDR2 SYDVKM, per germline. The V and J ends lost 7 bases and 4 bases respectively, with 8 bases between them. The CDR3 loop spans 11 amino acids. CDR3 nucleotide sequence: TGTGCCAGCAAAGGCTGGTACGAGCAGTACTTC. Amino acids: CASKGWYEQYF.

The rearrangement uses TRBV15 and TRBJ2-1; a possible D gene is TRBD1 (6 bases). With 1 base removed from V and 9 bases from J, the gap between germline ends came to 10 bases. CDR1 is LNHNV and CDR2 is YYDKDF in the germline V gene (reference sequence). The CDR3 runs 13 residues. The CDR3 DNA reads TGTGCCACCAGCAGAGTAGGGGGTGGTGAGCAGTTCTTC. Translated, it gives CATSRVGGGEQFF.

The chain combines TRBV28 with TRBJ2-7; 7 bases are shared with TRBD2. CDR3 length equals 15 residues. V dropped 8 bases and J dropped 6; count of bases not matched to a gene: 16. Germline V lookup: CDR1 MDHEN, CDR2 SYDVKM. The CDR3 region is CASGYGGNRGREQYF. The CDR3 DNA is TGTGCCAGCGGTTACGGGGGGAACCGAGGACGCGAGCAGTACTTC.

This sequence joins TRBV5-1 and TRBJ1-1; the D gene is possibly TRBD1 (5 bases). This CDR3 contains 15 residues. The germline V gene encodes CDR1 SGHRS and CDR2 YFSETQ. V was clipped by 0 bases and J by 3 bases, with 12 bases between them. In DNA, the CDR3 is TGCGCCAGCAGCTTGGCCAGGGCGGGGGACACTGAAGCTTTCTTT. Protein product: CASSLARAGDTEAFF.

This clone was detected once. The V gene is TRBV5-4, the J gene TRBJ2-7; 11 nucleotides align to TRBD2. Germline V gene data show CDR1 as SGHNT and CDR2 as YYREEE (reference sequence). The junction had 7 bases not matched to a gene; V was cut back by 4 bases and J by 1 base. This CDR3 has 16 residues. The CDR3 here is CASSQLLAGDSYEQYF. The CDR3 DNA reads TGTGCCAGCAGCCAACTACTAGCGGGAGATTCCTACGAGCAGTACTTC.

This clone was counted between two and nine times. The chain has TRBV5-1 and TRBJ1-2; no clear D gene. The CDR3 consists of 14 residues. V was cut by 4 bases and J by 0 bases, with 10 bases left in between. Looked up from germline, CDR1 is SGHRS and CDR2 is YFSETQ. The CDR3 protein is CASSQDTANYGYTF. As DNA, the CDR3 is TGCGCCAGCAGCCAAGACACAGCTAACTATGGCTACACCTTC.

This clone was observed once. The chain uses TRBV27 and TRBJ2-7, with D perhaps TRBD2 (6 bases). V was pared by 2 bases and J by 5 bases, with 13 bases between. CDR1 MNHEY and CDR2 SMNVEV come from the germline V gene (reference sequence). This CDR3 contains 14 residues. CDR3 nucleotides: TGTGCCAGCAGTTTAAACCGGGAGCAGAACGAGCAGTACTTC. Encoded protein: CASSLNREQNEQYF.

V and J are TRBV5-1 and TRBJ2-6; perhaps TRBD2 as D (6 bases). The CDR3 has 15 amino acids. Germline V gene sequence: CDR1 SGHRS, CDR2 YFSETQ. V lost 4 bases and J lost 0, with 8 bases in between. The CDR3 sequence: CASSAGNSGANVLTF. The CDR3 DNA follows: TGCGCCAGCAGCGCGGGGAACTCTGGGGCCAACGTCCTGACTTTC.

V usage is TRBV6-5 and J usage is TRBJ2-3, with TRBD1 matching 7 bases. This CDR3 has 15 amino acids. Germline V CDR1 and CDR2: MNHEY, SVGAGI. V lost 4 bases and J lost 0; bases outside the gene matches: 4. The CDR3 sequence: CASSWTGTSTDTQYF. CDR3 in DNA: TGTGCCAGCAGTTGGACAGGAACTAGCACAGATACGCAGTATTTT.

As DNA, the CDR3 is TGTGCCAGCAGCTTGAAGTGGGACAGGACTGGAAACACCATATATTTT. It encodes CASSLKWDRTGNTIYF. The chain recombines TRBV5-5 with TRBJ1-3; 8 bases are a match to TRBD1. The J segment lost 2 bases and the V segment lost 1 base, leaving 5 bases of the junction unmatched. The CDR3 contains 16 residues. Germline CDR1 reads SGHKS; CDR2 reads YYEKEE (reference sequence).

This clone was recorded only once. V is TRBV7-3 and J is TRBJ2-7; possibly TRBD2 for D (6 bases). The V end lost 6 bases, the J end lost 7 bases, and 22 bases lay between the germline ends. The CDR3 length is 15 residues. Germline CDR1 is SGHTA and CDR2 is FQGTGA. The CDR3 reads CASSPLGGASREQYF. The CDR3, as DNA: TGTGCCAGCAGTCCCCTGGGGGGAGCCTCCCGGGAGCAGTACTTC. The full variable domain, its missing parts supplied by reference TRBV7-3 and TRBJ2-7, is GAGVSQTPSNKVTEKGKYVELRCDPISGHTALYWYRQSLGQGPEFLIYFQGTGAADDSGLPNDRFFAVRPEGSVSTLKIQRTERGDSAVYLCASSPLGGASREQYFGPGTRLTVT.

The genes are TRBV30 and TRBJ2-1, with TRBD2 matching 11 bases. Trimming cost V 3 bases and J 9 bases; bases outside gene matches: 7. In germline, CDR1 is GTSNPN, CDR2 SVGIG (reference sequence). The CDR3 has 14 residues. This chain's CDR3 is CAWRTSGKFGEQFF. Written as DNA, the CDR3 is TGTGCCTGGAGGACTAGCGGGAAATTCGGTGAGCAGTTCTTC.

The CDR3 sequence: CASRVLAGGDNEQFF. DNA of the CDR3: TGCGCCAGCAGGGTCTTAGCGGGAGGGGACAATGAGCAGTTCTTC. The chain is built from TRBV5-1 and TRBJ2-1; TRBD2 agrees at 11 bases. The CDR3 sequence is 15 residues long. V was pared by 5 bases and J by 5 bases, with 6 bases of the junction left unmatched. Germline V gene lookup returns CDR1 SGHRS and CDR2 YFSETQ.

V is TRBV28 and J is TRBJ1-2, with no clear D. The germline V gene encodes CDR1 MDHEN and CDR2 SYDVKM. The CDR3 runs 13 residues. Trimming shortened V by 4 bases and J by 8 bases, and 14 bases separated the two germline ends. The CDR3, as DNA: TGTGCCAGCAGTTATCTGTCGACGGAGGGCTACACCTTC. Its protein is CASSYLSTEGYTF.

This rearrangement joins TRBV2 to TRBJ2-5, with D uncertain. This CDR3 has 8 amino acids. Trimming removed 11 bases at V and 5 bases at J, with 3 bases between. CDR1 and CDR2 (germline): SNHLY, FYNNEI. CDR3 coding DNA: TGTGCCGGTGAGACCCAGTACTTC. It translates to CAGETQYF.

V and J are TRBV6-5 and TRBJ2-3; D gene ambiguous. The CDR3 loop spans 12 amino acids. Trimming left V 6 bases short and J 4 bases short, with 8 bases between. Germline V gene data show CDR1 as MNHEY and CDR2 as SVGAGI. This CDR3 is CASRDASDTQYF. As DNA, the CDR3 is TGTGCCAGCAGGGACGCATCAGATACGCAGTATTTT.

V and J are TRBV25-1 and TRBJ2-1, with 7 bases lining up with TRBD2. The CDR3 is made up of 11 amino acids. Germline V lookup: CDR1 MGHDK, CDR2 SYGVNS. V lost 7 bases to trimming and J lost 11 bases; unmatched junction nucleotides: 5. CDR3 nucleotides: TGTGCCAGCAACCCCGGGACTAAGCAGTTCTTC. Amino acids: CASNPGTKQFF.

The chain is built from TRBV10-3 and TRBJ2-5, with 12 bases that match TRBD2. J was trimmed by 4 bases and V by 4 bases; bases with no gene match: 4. The CDR3 runs to 15 residues. Germline V gives CDR1 ENHRY, CDR2 SYGVKD. In DNA, the CDR3 is TGTGCCATCAGTGGACTAGCGGGAGTGGCAGAGACCCAGTACTTC. Protein sequence: CAISGLAGVAETQYF.

The chain has TRBV5-5 and TRBJ2-5; D call uncertain. The CDR3 runs to 16 residues. Per germline, CDR1 SGHKS and CDR2 YYEKEE (reference sequence). V was shortened by 4 bases and J by 0 bases, with 16 bases between the two germline ends. This chain's CDR3 is CASSPVDQRYQETQYF. The CDR3 DNA sequence: TGTGCCAGCAGCCCCGTGGACCAGAGATACCAAGAGACCCAGTACTTC.

In nucleotides, the CDR3 is TGCAGCGTCAGTGGACAGGGTTATGGCTACACCTTC. Its protein is CSVSGQGYGYTF. The V and J genes are TRBV29-1 and TRBJ1-2; 8 bases agree with TRBD1. After removal of 6 bases from V and 5 bases from J, the junction contained 5 bases not matched to a gene. Germline values: CDR1 SQVTM, CDR2 ANQGSEA. The CDR3 is made up of 12 amino acids.

V is TRBV7-6 and J is TRBJ2-3; 9 bases align to TRBD1. This CDR3 region has 16 residues. CDR1 is SGHVS and CDR2 is FNYEAQ in the germline V gene. Trimming took 3 bases from V and 6 from J; bases not matched to a gene: 10. The chain's CDR3 is CASSLVPGQGLDTQYF. In nucleotides, the CDR3 is TGTGCCAGCAGCTTGGTTCCGGGACAGGGTCTCGATACGCAGTATTTT.